Listed below are T cell receptor beta chains from one sample, sequenced in a study of T cells in Graves' hyperthyroidism and ophthalmopathy. MiXCR, applied by TCRdb to the multiplex PCR reads, yields one record per CDR3 protein. The profile shows under 650,000 distinct CDR3 sequences, roughly 16% of them singletons. The specimen sequenced was blood. The receptors come from a woman aged 25 to 45 with Graves' hyperthyroidism. Both conserved end residues are part of each CDR3. A D gene is named only where the DNA matches it firmly. Clone size is given for some rows only: seen once, a few or many times, or a class if the clone is expanded.

D gene	V gene	clone size	J gene	CDR3 protein	CDR3 DNA
-	TRBV5-1	few	TRBJ2-1	CASSLLRGGGDEQFF	TGCGCCAGCAGCTTGCTCCGGGGAGGAGGAGATGAGCAGTTCTTC
-	TRBV7-9	many	TRBJ2-1	CASSEEVGGYLNEQFF	TGTGCCAGCAGCGAAGAGGTGGGAGGATATTTGAATGAGCAGTTCTTC
-	TRBV6-1	-	TRBJ1-5	CASSELGSNQPQHF	TGTGCCAGCAGTGAACTGGGGAGCAATCAGCCCCAGCATTTT
-	TRBV29-1	many	TRBJ1-2	CSVVSRTFYGYTF	TGCAGCGTTGTTTCCAGGACCTTTTATGGCTACACCTTC
TRBD1	TRBV9	many	TRBJ1-6	CASSGTGGGSPLHF	TGTGCCAGCAGCGGAACAGGGGGTGGTTCACCCCTCCACTTT
-	TRBV2	many	TRBJ1-2	CASSGGRRPGGYTF	TGTGCCAGCAGTGGGGGGCGGCGCCCTGGTGGCTACACCTTC
TRBD2	TRBV7-2	many	TRBJ2-7	CASSYPRSRGRSYEQYF	TGTGCCAGCAGCTACCCCCGGTCCCGCGGGAGGTCCTACGAGCAGTACTTC
-	TRBV7-9	-	TRBJ1-5	CASSRDAGSNQPQHF	TGTGCCAGCAGCAGGGATGCAGGTAGCAATCAGCCCCAGCATTTT
-	TRBV12-3/TRBV12-4	many	TRBJ1-1	CASSPPGRGRMNTEAFF	TGTGCCAGCAGTCCACCTGGACGGGGCCGGATGAACACTGAAGCTTTCTTT
-	TRBV5-1	few	TRBJ2-2	CASRGKNSATGELFF	TGCGCCAGCAGAGGTAAAAATTCTGCTACCGGGGAGCTGTTTTTT
TRBD2	TRBV11-2	many	TRBJ2-1	CASRGLVTYNEQFF	TGTGCCAGCAGGGGACTAGTAACCTACAATGAGCAGTTCTTC
TRBD2	TRBV20-1	many	TRBJ2-4	CSATGTSGRRDKNIQYF	TGCAGTGCTACCGGGACTAGCGGGAGGAGAGACAAAAACATTCAGTACTTC
TRBD2	TRBV12-3/TRBV12-4	many	TRBJ2-4	CASSSAGGGKNIQYF	TGTGCCAGCAGTTCAGCGGGAGGCGGGAAAAACATTCAGTACTTC
-	TRBV13	many	TRBJ2-1	CASSRVTGGGRNNEQFF	TGTGCCAGCAGCCGCGTAACCGGAGGGGGAAGGAACAATGAGCAGTTCTTC
-	TRBV11-2	many	TRBJ1-6	CASSLGQGGNSPLHF	TGTGCCAGCAGCTTAGGGCAGGGTGGAAATTCACCCCTCCACTTT
-	TRBV4-3	-	TRBJ2-3	CASSQGLRRADTQYF	TGCGCCAGCAGCCAAGGACTACGAAGGGCAGATACGCAGTATTTT
TRBD1	TRBV19	few	TRBJ1-1	CASKVNQGALITEAFF	TGTGCCAGTAAGGTAAATCAGGGGGCGCTAATCACCGAAGCTTTCTTT
TRBD1	TRBV2	many	TRBJ1-1	CASSGGQGARTEAFF	TGTGCCAGCAGCGGAGGACAGGGGGCGAGAACTGAAGCTTTCTTT
-	TRBV5-1	-	TRBJ1-1	CASSLLGKPEAFF	TGTGCCAGCAGCTTGTTGGGTAAACCTGAAGCTTTCTTT
TRBD1	TRBV2	-	TRBJ2-5	CAIRQGAGETQYF	TGTGCCATACGACAGGGGGCAGGAGAGACCCAGTACTTC
-	TRBV28	-	TRBJ2-5	CASSFMGASQETQYF	TGTGCCAGCAGTTTTATGGGGGCCTCCCAAGAGACCCAGTACTTC
-	TRBV20-1	-	TRBJ2-7	CSASGLNFYEQYF	TGCAGTGCTTCGGGACTCAATTTCTACGAGCAGTACTTC
-	TRBV7-3	-	TRBJ2-7	CASSLGGGSIYEQYF	TGTGCCAGCAGCTTAGGGGGCGGGAGTATTTACGAGCAGTACTTC
-	TRBV2	many	TRBJ1-6	CASSVSRQRGNSPLHF	TGTGCCAGCAGTGTTTCCCGACAGCGGGGGAATTCACCCCTCCACTTT
TRBD1	TRBV28	many	TRBJ1-1	CASVHRQGEAFF	TGTGCCAGCGTACACCGACAGGGTGAAGCTTTCTTT
TRBD1	TRBV5-1	few	TRBJ2-7	CASSLDRTGAREQYF	TGCGCCAGCAGCTTGGATAGGACAGGGGCCCGGGAGCAGTACTTC
-	TRBV2	-	TRBJ1-1	CASSDQGLGTEAFF	TGTGCCAGCAGTGATCAGGGTCTCGGCACTGAAGCTTTCTTT
TRBD1	TRBV12-3/TRBV12-4	many	TRBJ2-3	CASSFRGLGTDTQYF	TGTGCCAGCAGTTTCAGGGGGTTAGGCACAGATACGCAGTATTTT
-	TRBV6-2/TRBV6-3	few	TRBJ1-2	CASSYNRPGLYGYTF	TGTGCCAGCAGTTACAACAGGCCTGGGCTCTATGGCTACACCTTC
TRBD2	TRBV6-5	-	TRBJ2-2	CASSYSAREGGELFF	TGTGCCAGCAGTTACTCGGCGAGGGAGGGCGGGGAGCTGTTTTTT
-	TRBV28	few	TRBJ2-2	CASSLQYTGELFF	TGTGCCAGCAGCCTACAATACACCGGGGAGCTGTTTTTT
-	TRBV5-6	-	TRBJ2-3	CASSLQGSGTDTQYF	TGTGCCAGCAGCTTACAAGGGAGCGGCACAGATACGCAGTATTTT
-	TRBV24-1	-	TRBJ2-3	CATRGWTDTQYF	TGTGCCACCAGGGGATGGACAGATACGCAGTATTTT
-	TRBV30	many	TRBJ1-1	CAWTSGGSTEAFF	TGTGCCTGGACGTCCGGGGGGAGCACTGAAGCTTTCTTT
-	TRBV6-5	many	TRBJ2-7	CASSYSIGQGYEQYF	TGTGCCAGCAGTTACTCGATTGGACAAGGCTACGAGCAGTACTTC
-	TRBV6-2/TRBV6-3	-	TRBJ2-1	CASSYVVFYNEQFF	TGTGCCAGCAGTTACGTGGTTTTCTACAATGAGCAGTTCTTC
TRBD1	TRBV28	-	TRBJ1-2	CASSTGVANYGYTF	TGTGCCAGCAGTACAGGGGTCGCTAACTATGGCTACACCTTC
-	TRBV20-1	many	TRBJ1-5	CSARGVGGVEPQHF	TGCAGTGCTAGAGGGGTAGGCGGGGTTGAGCCCCAGCATTTT
-	TRBV14	many	TRBJ1-5	CASSIMADGRNQPQHF	TGTGCCAGCAGCATTATGGCAGACGGCCGCAATCAGCCCCAGCATTTT
-	TRBV7-9	-	TRBJ1-4	CASSLVQVEEKLFF	TGTGCCAGCAGCTTAGTGCAGGTGGAGGAAAAACTGTTTTTT
-	TRBV3-1	many	TRBJ1-2	CASSQEAQGLTNYGYTF	TGTGCCAGCAGCCAAGAGGCGCAGGGGCTAACTAACTATGGCTACACCTTC
TRBD2	TRBV3-1	many	TRBJ2-3	CASSQPTSRTDTQYF	TGTGCCAGCAGCCAACCGACTAGCCGCACAGATACGCAGTATTTT
-	TRBV12-3/TRBV12-4	many	TRBJ1-4	CASSPGTPTNEKLFF	TGTGCCAGCAGCCCCGGGACCCCAACTAATGAAAAACTGTTTTTT
-	TRBV7-8	few	TRBJ2-5	CASSLPQTGDNQETQYF	TGTGCCAGCAGCCTACCCCAAACGGGGGATAACCAAGAGACCCAGTACTTC
TRBD2	TRBV6-1	many	TRBJ2-1	CASSESGRGRNEQFF	TGTGCCAGCAGTGAGAGCGGGAGAGGGCGGAATGAGCAGTTCTTC